This is a list of T cell receptor beta chains from one sample in a study of cytomegalovirus exposure and HLA in healthy donors. Assay: immunoSEQ multiplex PCR; the TCRdb copy retains only in-frame clones and omits some. The top ten hold roughly 2% of the sample, which has 220,000 or so clones, around 87% seen once. What was sequenced was PBMCs. The receptors here all came from a woman between 18 and 30 years old in good health and CMV-seropositive. Both conserved end residues are part of each CDR3. Each record gives: D gene, J gene, V gene, clone size, CDR3 protein, CDR3 DNA. D genes are given only for firm matches. Not every row has a clone size; where given, it reads once, few, many or a size class.

>NA|TRBJ2-2|TRBV12-5|once
CASGSDTRTGELFF
TGTGCTAGTGGTTCTGACACACGCACCGGGGAGCTGTTTTTT
>NA|TRBJ2-1|TRBV18|NA
CASSPPKQGNNEQFF
TGTGCCAGCTCACCACCGAAGCAGGGTAACAATGAGCAGTTCTTC
>TRBD1|TRBJ2-7|TRBV4-1|NA
CASSQEPRQGPTYEQYF
TGCGCCAGCAGCCAAGAACCCCGACAGGGGCCAACCTACGAGCAGTACTTC
>TRBD1|TRBJ1-2|TRBV5-4|NA
CASSLQGAIGYTF
TGTGCCAGCAGCTTACAGGGGGCGATAGGCTACACCTTC
>TRBD1|TRBJ1-5|TRBV18|NA
CASSPGQGSNQPQHF
TGTGCCAGCTCACCGGGACAGGGTAGCAATCAGCCCCAGCATTTT
>NA|TRBJ2-3|TRBV7-9|NA
CASSPSSDTQYF
TGTGCCAGCAGCCCGTCCTCAGATACGCAGTATTTT
>NA|TRBJ2-3|TRBV5-1|NA
CASSLAVVVDTQYF
TGCGCCAGCAGCTTGGCGGTCGTCGTAGATACGCAGTATTTT
>NA|TRBJ1-3|TRBV29-1|NA
CSVVSGNTIYF
TGCAGCGTTGTCTCCGGAAACACCATATATTTT
>NA|TRBJ2-7|TRBV5-4|NA
CASSLVGVRSSYEQYF
TGTGCCAGCAGCTTGGTTGGAGTGCGTAGCTCCTACGAGCAGTACTTC
>TRBD2|TRBJ2-1|TRBV7-3|NA
CASSRGLAGAGSYNEQFF
TGTGCCAGCAGCAGGGGACTAGCGGGAGCCGGATCCTACAATGAGCAGTTCTTC
>TRBD1|TRBJ2-1|TRBV18|NA
CASSPFSTGSDEQFF
TGTGCCAGCTCACCATTTTCGACAGGGAGCGATGAGCAGTTCTTC
>NA|TRBJ1-3|TRBV6-1|NA
CASSLSPSSGNTIYF
TGTGCCAGCAGCCTCTCACCGAGCTCTGGAAACACCATATATTTT
>NA|TRBJ1-2|TRBV5-1|NA
CASSLGGTPNYGYTF
TGCGCCAGCAGCTTGGGGGGGACACCTAACTATGGCTACACCTTC
>NA|TRBJ1-1|TRBV29-1|NA
CSVVGQGNTEAFF
TGCAGCGTTGTAGGGCAGGGGAACACTGAAGCTTTCTTT
>TRBD2|TRBJ2-3|TRBV6-4|once
CASSLAGDGDTQYF
TGTGCCAGCAGTCTAGCGGGAGATGGCGATACGCAGTATTTT
>NA|TRBJ2-7|TRBV2|NA
CASSSYREQYF
TGTGCCAGCAGTTCCTACCGCGAGCAGTACTTC
>NA|TRBJ2-7|TRBV25-1|NA
CASSELNRPGSRSYEQYF
TGTGCCAGCAGTGAGCTTAACCGACCAGGGTCGAGGAGCTACGAGCAGTACTTC
>NA|TRBJ2-1|TRBV18|NA
CASSPTGTESNEQFF
TGTGCCAGCTCACCAACCGGGACTGAAAGCAATGAGCAGTTCTTC
>NA|TRBJ2-7|TRBV28|NA
CASSSLAGTPYEQYF
TGTGCCAGCAGTTCCCTCGCGGGGACCCCCTACGAGCAGTACTTC
>NA|TRBJ2-6|TRBV2|NA
CASSRAAGANVLTF
TGTGCCAGCAGTCGTGCGGCTGGGGCCAACGTCCTGACTTTC
>NA|TRBJ2-2|TRBV7-9|once
CASSSNRFANTGELFF
TGTGCCAGCAGCTCTAACCGGTTCGCGAACACCGGGGAGCTGTTTTTT
>NA|TRBJ1-1|TRBV7-7|NA
CASSLGTGTEAFF
TGTGCCAGCAGCTTAGGGACGGGGACTGAAGCTTTCTTT
>TRBD1|TRBJ2-7|TRBV28|NA
CASSILQGKYEQYF
TGTGCCAGCAGTATACTACAGGGGAAATACGAGCAGTACTTC
>TRBD2|TRBJ2-7|TRBV2|few
CASSGGTSGAESYEQYF
TGTGCCAGCAGTGGCGGGACTAGCGGCGCTGAGTCCTACGAGCAGTACTTC
>TRBD2|TRBJ2-5|TRBV11-3|once
CASSPRLAGAGETQYF
TGTGCCAGCAGCCCCCGACTAGCGGGAGCTGGCGAGACCCAGTACTTC
>NA|TRBJ1-5|TRBV5-1|NA
CASSLNSGQPQHF
TGCGCCAGCAGCTTGAATTCGGGTCAGCCCCAGCATTTT
>NA|TRBJ1-1|TRBV7-9|NA
CASSLATIYRDEAFF
TGTGCCAGCAGCTTAGCGACGATTTACAGAGATGAAGCTTTCTTT
>NA|TRBJ2-7|TRBV28|NA
CASSLTGMLYEQYF
TGTGCCAGCAGCCTAACAGGGATGCTCTACGAGCAGTACTTC
>TRBD1|TRBJ2-5|TRBV6-1|once
CASGRDRWETQYF
TGTGCCAGCGGGCGGGACAGGTGGGAGACCCAGTACTTC
>NA|TRBJ2-7|TRBV5-1|NA
CASSLAPISAYEQYF
TGCGCCAGCAGCTTGGCTCCCATATCGGCCTACGAGCAGTACTTC
>TRBD1|TRBJ1-4|TRBV4-1|NA
CASSQPGDRHVKLFF
TGCGCCAGCAGCCAGCCGGGGGACAGGCATGTAAAACTGTTTTTT